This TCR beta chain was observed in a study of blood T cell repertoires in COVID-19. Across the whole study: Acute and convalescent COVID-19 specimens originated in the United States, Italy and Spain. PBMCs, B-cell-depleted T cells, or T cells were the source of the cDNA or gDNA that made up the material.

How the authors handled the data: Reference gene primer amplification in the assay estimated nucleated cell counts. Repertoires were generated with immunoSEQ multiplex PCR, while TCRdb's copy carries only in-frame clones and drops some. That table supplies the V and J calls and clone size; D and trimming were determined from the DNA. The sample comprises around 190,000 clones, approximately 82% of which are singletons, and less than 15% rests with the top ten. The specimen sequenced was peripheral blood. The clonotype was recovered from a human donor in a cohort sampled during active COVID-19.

This CDR3 reads CASSKRGVTVDEKLFF. The CDR3 DNA reads TGTGCCAGCAGCAAACGCGGGGTGACGGTGGATGAAAAACTGTTTTTT. The rearrangement links TRBV21-1 to TRBJ1-4. TRBV21-1 corresponds to a pseudogene. There are 16 residues in the CDR3.